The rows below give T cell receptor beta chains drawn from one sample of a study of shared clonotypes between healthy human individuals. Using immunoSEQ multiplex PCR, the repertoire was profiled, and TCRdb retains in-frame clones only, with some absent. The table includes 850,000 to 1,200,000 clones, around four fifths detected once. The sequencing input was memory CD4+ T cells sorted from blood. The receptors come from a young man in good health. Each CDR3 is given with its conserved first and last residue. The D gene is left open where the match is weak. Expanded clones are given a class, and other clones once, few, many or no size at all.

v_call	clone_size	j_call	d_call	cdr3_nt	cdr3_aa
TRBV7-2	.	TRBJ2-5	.	TGTGCCAGCAGCTTCACCCTTGGGGGGGAGACCCAGTACTTC	CASSFTLGGETQYF
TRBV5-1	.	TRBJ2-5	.	TGCGCCAGCAGCTTGGGACTGGGCTCCTCGGGAGAGACCCAGTACTTC	CASSLGLGSSGETQYF
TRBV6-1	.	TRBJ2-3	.	TGTGCCAGCAGGAGGGGGACCGTCGCAGATACGCAGTATTTT	CASRRGTVADTQYF
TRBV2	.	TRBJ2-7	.	TGTGCCAGCAGTGAGACTGGCCTCGAGCAGTACTTC	CASSETGLEQYF
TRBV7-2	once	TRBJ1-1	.	TGTGCCAGCAGCTTTCTGGGGGGCACTGAAGCTTTCTTT	CASSFLGGTEAFF
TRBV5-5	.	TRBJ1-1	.	TGTGCCAGCAGCTTCGCGACAGACTTGAACACTGAAGCTTTCTTT	CASSFATDLNTEAFF
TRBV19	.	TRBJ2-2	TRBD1	TGTGCCAGTAGTGACACAGGGGCTACCGGGGAGCTGTTTTTT	CASSDTGATGELFF
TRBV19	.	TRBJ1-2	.	TGTGCCAGTAGTACCTCGGGGCCCTATGGCTACACCTTC	CASSTSGPYGYTF
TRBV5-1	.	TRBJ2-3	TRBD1	TGCGCCAGCAGCTTGGGGCAGGGGGACACAGATACGCAGTATTTT	CASSLGQGDTDTQYF
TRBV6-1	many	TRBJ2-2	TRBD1	TGTGCCAGCAGTGCTCTCTCCGGGACAGGATACACCGGGGAGCTGTTTTTT	CASSALSGTGYTGELFF
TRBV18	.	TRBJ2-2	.	TGTGCCAGCTCACCACCGGAAGGCTTTCCCGGGGAGCTGTTTTTT	CASSPPEGFPGELFF
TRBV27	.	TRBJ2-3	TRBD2	TGTGCCAGCAGTTCCATCTCCGGGACTAGCTACCTGGAGGATACGCAGTATTTT	CASSSISGTSYLEDTQYF
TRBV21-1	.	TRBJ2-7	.	TGTGCCAGCCGTGACCACAGGGGGTCCTACGAGCAGTACTTC	CASRDHRGSYEQYF
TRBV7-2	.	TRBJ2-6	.	TGTGCCAGCAGCCCAAACAGGGCTGGGGCCAACGTCCTGACTTTC	CASSPNRAGANVLTF
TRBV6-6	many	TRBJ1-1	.	TGTGCCAGCAGTTACCTCGGAACTGAAGCTTTCTTT	CASSYLGTEAFF
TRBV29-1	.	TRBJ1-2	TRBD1	TGCAGCGTGACAGGGGGCTATGGCTACACCTTC	CSVTGGYGYTF
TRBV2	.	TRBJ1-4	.	TGTGCCAGCAGCTACGGACGGATTAATAATGAAAAACTGTTTTTT	CASSYGRINNEKLFF
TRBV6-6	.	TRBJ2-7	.	TGTGCCAGCAGTTACTCACGGGGTTTGGGCTACGAGCAGTACTTC	CASSYSRGLGYEQYF
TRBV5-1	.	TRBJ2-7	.	TGCGCCAGCAGCGGGCAGGGCGGCGAGCAGTACTTC	CASSGQGGEQYF
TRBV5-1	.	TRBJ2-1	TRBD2	TGCGCCAGCAGCTTGCGAATGACTAGCGGGGGAAACAATGAGCAGTTCTTC	CASSLRMTSGGNNEQFF
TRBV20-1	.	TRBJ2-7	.	TGCAGTGCCGGGGACGGGTACGAGCAGTACTTC	CSAGDGYEQYF
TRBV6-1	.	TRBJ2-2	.	TGTGCCAGCAGTGGGCGACACGGGGATCCCGCGAACACCGGGGAGCTGTTTTTT	CASSGRHGDPANTGELFF
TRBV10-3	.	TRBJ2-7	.	TGTGCCATCAGTGAGGGCGACAAGAGCTACGAGCAGTACTTC	CAISEGDKSYEQYF
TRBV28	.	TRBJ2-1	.	TGTGCCAGCAGTTTAAGTACCCCGGGAATGAAGCAGTTCTTC	CASSLSTPGMKQFF